The clone carrying this T cell receptor beta chain occurred many times. The antigen remains unidentified. Using RNA template, CDR3s of TCR alpha and beta were amplified with iRepertoire arm-PCR. TCRdb re-analysed the multiplex PCR reads in MiXCR, keeping a single row per CDR3 protein. Here the sample spans approximately 190,000 distinct CDR3 sequences, around 32% being singletons. The sample is drawn from a study of glioma-infiltrating T cells. Points from the study as a whole: Non-neoplastic patients had below-expected tissue-blood divergence, while all gliomas exceeded expectation.

Germline loops: CDR1 SNHLY, CDR2 FYNNEI. V dropped 1 base and J dropped 0 bases, with 4 bases sitting between them. There are 15 residues in the CDR3. What was sequenced was glioma tissue, nonneoplastic brain tissue, or PBMCs (not recorded which). The clonotype comes from a human donor with low-grade glioma or glioblastoma, undergoing nonglioma brain surgery, or in good health (not recorded which). The chain links TRBV2 to TRBJ2-6; no definite D call. The CDR3 is CASSEEASGANVLTF. CDR3 coding DNA: TGTGCCAGCAGTGAAGAAGCCTCTGGGGCCAACGTCCTGACTTTC.